The rows below give T cell receptor beta chains drawn from one sample of a study of cytomegalovirus exposure and HLA in healthy donors. Assay used: immunoSEQ multiplex PCR; TCRdb lists only in-frame clones, some missing. The sample yields about 160,000 clones, 84% seen once. Specimen: PBMCs. The source is a man aged 25-45 years in good health and CMV-seropositive. CDR3s include the opening cysteine and the closing phenylalanine or tryptophan. The D gene is left open where the match is weak. Some rows have no size entry. The others give once, few or many, or a class for an expanded clone.

NA | few | TRBJ2-5 | TRBV7-9 | TGTGCCAGCAGCTTAGTCCTTGTCGCGGAGCGAGAGACCCAGTACTTC | CASSLVLVAERETQYF
NA | once | TRBJ2-5 | TRBV7-7 | TGTGCTAGCAGCTTAAGCCCTCTAGAGCGAGAGACCCAGTACTTC | CASSLSPLERETQYF
TRBD2 | once | TRBJ2-1 | TRBV28 | TGTGCCAGCAGTTTGCTCGGGAGGGCGGGCGAGCAGTTCTTC | CASSLLGRAGEQFF
TRBD2 | NA | TRBJ2-2 | TRBV5-6 | TGTGCCAGCAGCTTGGGGGCGGGAGCCGTCACCGGGGAGCTGTTTTTT | CASSLGAGAVTGELFF
NA | NA | TRBJ2-7 | TRBV2 | TGTGCCAGCAGTGAGTTGGACAGTTTCTACGAGCAGTACTTC | CASSELDSFYEQYF
NA | NA | TRBJ1-1 | TRBV7-7 | TGTGCCAGCAGCCAAGACTGGAACACTGAAGCTTTCTTT | CASSQDWNTEAFF
TRBD1 | NA | TRBJ1-2 | TRBV6-5 | TGTGCCAGCAGTTACAAGGGGGCTGGTGGCTACACCTTC | CASSYKGAGGYTF
TRBD2 | NA | TRBJ2-1 | TRBV27 | TGTGCCAGCAGTTTCGGGTTCGCTAGCGGGAGGTCCTACAATGAGCAGTTCTTC | CASSFGFASGRSYNEQFF
TRBD1 | NA | TRBJ2-5 | TRBV7-6 | TGTGCCAGCAGCCGACAGGGGTATACCGAGACCCAGTACTTC | CASSRQGYTETQYF
TRBD2 | NA | TRBJ2-1 | TRBV5-1 | TGCGCCAGCAGCCCCCGAAGGACTAGCGGGAGTGGGAATGAGCAGTTCTTC | CASSPRRTSGSGNEQFF
TRBD1 | NA | TRBJ1-2 | TRBV6-1 | TGTGCCAGCCGACAGGGAAGACGGGGCTACACCTTC | CASRQGRRGYTF